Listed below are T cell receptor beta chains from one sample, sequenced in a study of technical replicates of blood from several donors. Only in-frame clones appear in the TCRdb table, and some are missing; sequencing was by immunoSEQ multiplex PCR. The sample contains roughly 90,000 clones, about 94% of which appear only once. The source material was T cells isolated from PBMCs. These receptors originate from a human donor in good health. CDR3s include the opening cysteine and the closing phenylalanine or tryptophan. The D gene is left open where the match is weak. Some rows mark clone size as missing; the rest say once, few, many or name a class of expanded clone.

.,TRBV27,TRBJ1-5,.,CASSFRDMYQPQHF,TGTGCCAGCAGTTTCCGGGACATGTATCAGCCCCAGCATTTT
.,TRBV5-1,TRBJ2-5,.,CASSLGTAQETQYF,TGCGCCAGCAGCTTGGGGACAGCCCAAGAGACCCAGTACTTC
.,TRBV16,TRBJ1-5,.,CASRWGTSGGRKQPQHF,TGTGCCAGCAGGTGGGGGACCTCGGGAGGAAGGAAGCAGCCCCAGCATTTT
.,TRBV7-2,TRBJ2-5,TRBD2,CASSFLAGGGETQYF,TGTGCCAGCAGCTTTCTGGCGGGGGGCGGGGAGACCCAGTACTTC
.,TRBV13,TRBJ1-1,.,CASSLGQGVNTEAFF,TGTGCCAGCAGCTTAGGACAGGGCGTTAACACTGAAGCTTTCTTT
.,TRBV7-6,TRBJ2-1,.,CASSLQGQSYNEQFF,TGTGCCAGCAGCTTACAGGGGCAATCCTACAATGAGCAGTTCTTC
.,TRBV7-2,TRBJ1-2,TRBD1,CASSFSPQGAEYTF,TGTGCCAGCAGCTTTAGTCCACAGGGGGCAGAGTACACCTTC
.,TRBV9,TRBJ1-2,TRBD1,CASSVDDRERFF,TGTGCCAGCAGCGTCGACGACAGGGAGCGTTTCTTC
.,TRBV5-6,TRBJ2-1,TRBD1,CASSSDRVREYNEQFF,TGTGCCAGCAGCTCGGACAGGGTCCGGGAGTACAATGAGCAGTTCTTC
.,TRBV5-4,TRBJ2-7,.,CASSLGQGGSYEQYF,TGTGCCAGCAGCTTAGGACAGGGAGGGTCCTACGAGCAGTACTTC
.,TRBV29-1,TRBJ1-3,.,CSVEVWQRNTIYF,TGCAGCGTTGAAGTCTGGCAGAGAAACACCATATATTTT
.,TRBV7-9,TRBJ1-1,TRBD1,CASSLLQGEAFF,TGTGCCAGCAGCTTATTACAGGGGGAGGCTTTCTTT
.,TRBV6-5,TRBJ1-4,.,CASSYSTTGSNEKLFF,TGTGCCAGCAGTTACTCGACGACAGGATCTAATGAAAAACTGTTTTTT
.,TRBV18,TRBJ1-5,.,CASSPPGQVDQPQHF,TGTGCCAGCTCACCACCTGGGCAAGTGGATCAGCCCCAGCATTTT
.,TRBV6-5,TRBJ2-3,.,CASSYGLAGTDTQYF,TGTGCCAGCAGTTACGGGTTAGCGGGCACAGATACGCAGTATTTT
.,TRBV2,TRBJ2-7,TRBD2,CASSVVGLAGHEQYF,TGTGCCAGCAGTGTCGTGGGACTAGCGGGTCATGAGCAGTACTTC
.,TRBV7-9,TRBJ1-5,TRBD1,CASSSNRGRGQPQHF,TGTGCCAGCAGCTCTAACAGGGGACGGGGCCAGCCCCAGCATTTT
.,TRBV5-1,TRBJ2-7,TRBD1,CASSSWTGPLYEQYF,TGCGCCAGCAGCTCATGGACAGGGCCTCTTTACGAGCAGTACTTC
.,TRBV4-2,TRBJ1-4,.,CASSQVGGEKLFF,TGTGCCAGCAGCCAAGTAGGGGGTGAAAAACTGTTTTTT
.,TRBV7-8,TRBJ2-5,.,CASRSGPGVQETQYF,TGTGCCAGCAGGAGCGGCCCCGGTGTACAAGAGACCCAGTACTTC
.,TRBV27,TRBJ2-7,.,CASRSGGISYEQYF,TGTGCCAGCAGGTCCGGGGGTATCTCCTACGAGCAGTACTTC
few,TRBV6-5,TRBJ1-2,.,CASRTTGLANYGYTF,TGTGCCAGCAGAACCACAGGGCTGGCTAACTATGGCTACACCTTC
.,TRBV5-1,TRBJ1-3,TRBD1,CASSAGTGASSGNTIYF,TGCGCCAGCAGCGCCGGGACAGGGGCCTCCTCTGGAAACACCATATATTTT
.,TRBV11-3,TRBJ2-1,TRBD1,CASSLGTGHEQFF,TGTGCCAGCAGCTTAGGGACAGGGCATGAGCAGTTCTTC
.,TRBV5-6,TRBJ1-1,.,CASRNSWTEAFF,TGTGCCAGCAGGAATAGTTGGACTGAAGCTTTCTTT
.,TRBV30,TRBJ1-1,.,CAKKTSGTEAFF,TGTGCCAAGAAAACGTCGGGCACTGAAGCTTTCTTT
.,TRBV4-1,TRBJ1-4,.,CASSQSKWDLNNEKLFF,TGCGCCAGCAGCCAGTCCAAATGGGACTTAAACAATGAAAAACTGTTTTTT
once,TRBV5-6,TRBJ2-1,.,CASSQPMTRPYNEQFF,TGTGCCAGCAGCCAGCCGATGACAAGGCCCTACAATGAGCAGTTCTTC
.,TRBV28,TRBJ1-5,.,CASSYLRQRNNQPQHF,TGTGCCAGCAGTTACCTTCGACAGCGTAACAATCAGCCCCAGCATTTT
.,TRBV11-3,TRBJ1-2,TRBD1,CASSPITVMDRTFNYGYTF,TGTGCCAGCAGCCCAATAACAGTGATGGACAGGACCTTTAACTATGGCTACACCTTC
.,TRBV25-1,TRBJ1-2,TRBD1,CASRSQGAVGGYTF,TGTGCCAGCAGAAGCCAGGGGGCGGTCGGAGGCTACACCTTC
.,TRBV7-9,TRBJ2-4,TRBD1,CASSATGGRAKNIQYF,TGTGCCAGCAGCGCCACAGGGGGCCGGGCCAAAAACATTCAGTACTTC
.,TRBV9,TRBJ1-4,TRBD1,CASSVDRGSLGKLFF,TGTGCCAGCAGCGTAGACAGGGGGAGTCTCGGAAAACTGTTTTTT
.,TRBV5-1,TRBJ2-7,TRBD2,CASSPYPAGGSYEQYF,TGCGCCAGCAGCCCTTACCCAGCGGGAGGCTCCTACGAGCAGTACTTC
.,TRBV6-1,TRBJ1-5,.,CASSAGEGSNQPQHF,TGTGCCAGCAGTGCGGGGGAGGGGAGCAATCAGCCCCAGCATTTT
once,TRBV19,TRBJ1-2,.,CASSSKTGNYGYTF,TGTGCCAGTAGTTCTAAGACAGGAAACTATGGCTACACCTTC
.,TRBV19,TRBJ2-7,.,CASSTNSGAYEQYF,TGTGCCAGTAGTACTAATTCGGGGGCCTACGAGCAGTACTTC
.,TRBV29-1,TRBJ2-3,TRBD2,CSVRGLAGTSTDTQYF,TGCAGCGTCAGGGGACTAGCGGGAACTAGCACAGATACGCAGTATTTT
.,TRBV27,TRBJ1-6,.,CASSLDRSPLHF,TGTGCCAGCAGTTTAGATCGGTCACCCCTCCACTTT
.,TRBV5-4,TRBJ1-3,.,CASSLWVGVSGNTIYF,TGTGCCAGCAGCTTGTGGGTAGGGGTCTCTGGAAACACCATATATTTT
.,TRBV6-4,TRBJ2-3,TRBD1,CASSDKGQGSDTQYF,TGTGCCAGCAGTGATAAGGGACAGGGGTCAGATACGCAGTATTTT
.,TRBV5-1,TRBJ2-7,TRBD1,CASSPADRSGQYF,TGCGCCAGCAGCCCAGCGGACAGGTCCGGGCAGTACTTC
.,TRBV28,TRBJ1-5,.,CASSFRQGVVQPQHF,TGTGCCAGCAGTTTTCGACAAGGGGTTGTGCAGCCCCAGCATTTT
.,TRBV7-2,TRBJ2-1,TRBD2,CASSSSGRGSYNEQFF,TGTGCCAGCAGCTCTAGCGGGAGGGGGTCCTACAATGAGCAGTTCTTC
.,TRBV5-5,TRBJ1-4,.,CASSLAGDNEKLFF,TGTGCCAGCAGCTTGGCCGGGGATAATGAAAAACTGTTTTTT
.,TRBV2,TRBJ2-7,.,CASSDRSYEQYF,TGTGCCAGCAGTGACAGGTCCTACGAGCAGTACTTC
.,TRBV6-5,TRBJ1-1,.,CASRGGSTEAFF,TGTGCCAGCAGGGGGGGGAGCACTGAAGCTTTCTTT
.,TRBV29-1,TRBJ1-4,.,CSVEAEQGQKLFF,TGCAGCGTTGAAGCCGAGCAGGGCCAAAAACTGTTTTTT
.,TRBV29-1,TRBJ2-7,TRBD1,CSVQDWMGDRVYEQYF,TGCAGCGTTCAGGACTGGATGGGGGACAGAGTTTACGAGCAGTACTTC
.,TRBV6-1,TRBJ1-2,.,CASSELTGGRGYTF,TGTGCCAGCAGTGAATTGACAGGAGGTCGTGGCTACACCTTC
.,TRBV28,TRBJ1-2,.,CASSQWGLYGYTF,TGTGCCAGCAGTCAATGGGGCCTCTATGGCTACACCTTC
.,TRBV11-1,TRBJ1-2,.,CASSVQGNYGYTF,TGTGCCAGCAGCGTACAGGGAAACTATGGCTACACCTTC
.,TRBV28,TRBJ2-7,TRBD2,CASSTFSGSYYYEQYF,TGTGCCAGCAGTACTTTTAGCGGGAGCTACTACTACGAGCAGTACTTC